The 4 T cell receptor beta chains given below trace back to one sample, sequenced in a study of metastatic and nonmetastatic thyroid tumors. Patients had received no treatment of any kind before thyroid surgery. TCRdb re-called the PCR reads via MiXCR. The profile shows 19,000 or so clones, over 25% of them singletons. Sequenced input: blood. These receptors originate from a female donor with papillary thyroid cancer or a benign thyroid nodule (not recorded which). Some clones in this sample may be carry-over from other donors' samples.

In its sample, this clone was seen once. Its ends do not fully match the called genes, so a read error is possible. V gene TRBV5-5 combines with J gene TRBJ2-5, with D hard to call. The CDR3 has 12 residues. The germline CDR1 and CDR2 sequences are SGHKS and YYEKEE (reference sequence). The CDR3 reads CASSPDGEEQYF. CDR3 sequence (DNA): TGCGCCAGCAGCCCGGACGGAGAAGAGCAGTACTTC.

This clone is judged medium-sized (0.01 to 0.1%). This rearrangement joins TRBV11-3 to TRBJ1-1; weak D call: TRBD1 (5 bases). The CDR3 spans 16 residues. V was cut by 3 bases and J by 0 bases, with 14 bases left in between. Germline V gene data show CDR1 as SGHNT and CDR2 as YENEEA. CDR3 DNA sequence: TGTGCCAGCAGCTTCCCCCGGGGGAGCATGAACACTGAAGCTTTCTTT. Amino acid sequence: CASSFPRGSMNTEAFF.

This clone was recorded a few times. The chain is built from TRBV7-2 and TRBJ2-1; D ambiguous. There are 12 residues in the CDR3. The germline V gene encodes CDR1 SGHTA and CDR2 FQGNSA. V lost 3 bases and J lost 12, with 12 bases in between. The CDR3 DNA follows: TGTGCCAGCAGCTTGAGTCCCCGGTCGCAGTTCTTC. The encoded protein is CASSLSPRSQFF.

This clone appeared many times. A much more abundant neighbour one base away suggests this may be a read error. The J gene is TRBJ2-3, the V gene TRBV5-1; TRBD2 aligns across 9 bases. The CDR3 has 16 amino acids. Germline V gene data show CDR1 as SGHRS and CDR2 as YFSETQ. In DNA form, the CDR3 reads TGCGCCAGCAGCTTGGGGCAACTAGCGGGCACAGATGCGCAGTATTTT. It is translated as CASSLGQLAGTDAQYF.